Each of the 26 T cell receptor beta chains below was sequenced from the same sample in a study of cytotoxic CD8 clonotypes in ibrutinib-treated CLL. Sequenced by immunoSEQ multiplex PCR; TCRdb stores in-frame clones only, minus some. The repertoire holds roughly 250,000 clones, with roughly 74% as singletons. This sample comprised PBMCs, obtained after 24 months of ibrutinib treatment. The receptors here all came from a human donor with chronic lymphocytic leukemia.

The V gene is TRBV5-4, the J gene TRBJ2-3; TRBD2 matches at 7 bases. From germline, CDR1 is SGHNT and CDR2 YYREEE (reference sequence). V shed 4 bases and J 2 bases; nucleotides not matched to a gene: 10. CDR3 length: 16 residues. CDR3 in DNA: TGTGCCAGCAGCGGTCCCGGGACTACCTTCACAGATACGCAGTATTTT. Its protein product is CASSGPGTTFTDTQYF. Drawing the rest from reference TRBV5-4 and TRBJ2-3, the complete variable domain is ETGVTQSPTHLIKTRGQQVTLRCSSQSGHNTVSWYQQALGQGPQFIFQYYREEENGRGNFPPRFSGLQFPNYSSELNVNALELDDSALYLCASSGPGTTFTDTQYFGPGTRLTVL.

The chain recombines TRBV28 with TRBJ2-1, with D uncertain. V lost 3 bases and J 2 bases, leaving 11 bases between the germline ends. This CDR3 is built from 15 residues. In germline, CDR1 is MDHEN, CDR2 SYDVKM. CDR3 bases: TGTGCCAGCAGTTTTCAGTCATTACCCTACAATGAGCAGTTCTTC. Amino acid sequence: CASSFQSLPYNEQFF. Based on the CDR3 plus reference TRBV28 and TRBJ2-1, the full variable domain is DVKVTQSSRYLVKRTGEKVFLECVQDMDHENMFWYRQDPGLGLRLIYFSYDVKMKEKGDIPEGYSVSREKKERFSLILESASTNQTSMYLCASSFQSLPYNEQFFGPGTRLTVL.

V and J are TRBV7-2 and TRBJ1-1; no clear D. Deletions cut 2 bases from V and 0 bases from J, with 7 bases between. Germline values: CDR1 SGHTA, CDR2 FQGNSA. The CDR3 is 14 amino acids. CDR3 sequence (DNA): TGTGCCAGCAGCTTACCGGGTATGAACACTGAAGCTTTCTTT. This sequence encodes CASSLPGMNTEAFF.

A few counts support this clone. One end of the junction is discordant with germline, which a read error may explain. The CDR3 region has the DNA TGTGCTAGCAGCTTAGGTCTTCCTGGATCGACCCACGAGCAGTACTTC. This codes for CASSLGLPGSTHEQYF. The gene calls are TRBV7-7 and TRBJ2-7; D not certain. CDR3 length: 16 amino acids. The germline gives CDR1 SSHAT, CDR2 FNYEAQ (reference sequence).

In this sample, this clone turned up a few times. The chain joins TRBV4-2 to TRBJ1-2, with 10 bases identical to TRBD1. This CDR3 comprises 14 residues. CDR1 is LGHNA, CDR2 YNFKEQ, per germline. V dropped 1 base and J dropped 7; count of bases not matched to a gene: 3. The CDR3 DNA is TGTGCCAGCAGCCAAGGAGGGGACAGGGGTGGCTACACCTTC. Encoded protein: CASSQGGDRGGYTF.

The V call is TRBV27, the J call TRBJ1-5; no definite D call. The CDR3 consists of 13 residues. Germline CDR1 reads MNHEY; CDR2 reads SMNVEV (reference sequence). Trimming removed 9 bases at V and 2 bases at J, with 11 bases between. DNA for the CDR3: TGTGCCAGTGCCGGGTATGGCAATCAGCCCCAGCATTTT. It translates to CASAGYGNQPQHF.

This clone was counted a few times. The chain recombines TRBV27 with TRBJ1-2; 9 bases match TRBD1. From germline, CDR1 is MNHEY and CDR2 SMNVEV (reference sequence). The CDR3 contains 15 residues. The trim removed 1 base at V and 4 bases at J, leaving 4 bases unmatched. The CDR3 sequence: CASSLYGTGSYGYTF. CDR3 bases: TGTGCCAGCAGTTTATACGGGACAGGGAGCTATGGCTACACCTTC.

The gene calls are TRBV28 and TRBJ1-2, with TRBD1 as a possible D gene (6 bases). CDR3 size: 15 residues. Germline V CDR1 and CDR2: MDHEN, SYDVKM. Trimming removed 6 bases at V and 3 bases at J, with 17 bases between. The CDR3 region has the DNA TGTGCCAGCAGCATTTCGGGGGGCGCCTACTATGGCTACACCTTC. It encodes CASSISGGAYYGYTF.

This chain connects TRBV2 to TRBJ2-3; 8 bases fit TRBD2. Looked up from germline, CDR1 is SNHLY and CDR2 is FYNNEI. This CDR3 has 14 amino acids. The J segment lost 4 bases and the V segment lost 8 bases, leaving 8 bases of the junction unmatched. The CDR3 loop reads CASGSGRVPDTQYF. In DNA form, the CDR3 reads TGTGCCAGCGGGAGCGGGAGAGTCCCAGATACGCAGTATTTT.

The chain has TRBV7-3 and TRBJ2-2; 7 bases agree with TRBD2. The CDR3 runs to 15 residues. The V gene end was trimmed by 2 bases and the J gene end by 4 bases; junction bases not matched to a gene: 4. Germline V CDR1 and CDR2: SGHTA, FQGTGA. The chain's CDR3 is CASSLAGEGTGELFF. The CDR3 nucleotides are TGTGCCAGCAGCTTAGCGGGAGAGGGCACCGGGGAGCTGTTTTTT.

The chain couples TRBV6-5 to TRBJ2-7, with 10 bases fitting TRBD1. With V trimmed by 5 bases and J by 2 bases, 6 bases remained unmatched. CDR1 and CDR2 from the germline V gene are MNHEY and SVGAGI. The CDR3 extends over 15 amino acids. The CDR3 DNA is TGTGCCAGCAGTACTGGAGGGACAGGGGCCTACGAGCAGTACTTC. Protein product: CASSTGGTGAYEQYF.

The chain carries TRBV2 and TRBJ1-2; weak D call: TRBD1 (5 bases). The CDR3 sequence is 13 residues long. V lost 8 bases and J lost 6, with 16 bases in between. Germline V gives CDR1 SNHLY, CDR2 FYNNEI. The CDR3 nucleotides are TGTGCCAGCCGCCCAACGTGGGGGAATGGCTACACCTTC. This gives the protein CASRPTWGNGYTF.

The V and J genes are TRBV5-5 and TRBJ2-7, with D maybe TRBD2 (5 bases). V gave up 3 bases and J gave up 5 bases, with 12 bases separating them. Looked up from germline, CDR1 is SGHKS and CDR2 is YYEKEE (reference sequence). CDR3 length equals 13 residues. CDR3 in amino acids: CASSSLTGDEQYF. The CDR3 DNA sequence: TGTGCCAGCAGCTCCCTTACCGGGGACGAGCAGTACTTC.

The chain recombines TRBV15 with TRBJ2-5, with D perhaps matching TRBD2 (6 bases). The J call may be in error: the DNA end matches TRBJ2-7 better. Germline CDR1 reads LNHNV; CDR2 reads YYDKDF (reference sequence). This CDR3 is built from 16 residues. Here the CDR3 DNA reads TGTGCCACCAGCAGCGAAGCGGCGCGGGACCCCTACGAGCAGTACTTC. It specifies CATSSEAARDPYEQYF.

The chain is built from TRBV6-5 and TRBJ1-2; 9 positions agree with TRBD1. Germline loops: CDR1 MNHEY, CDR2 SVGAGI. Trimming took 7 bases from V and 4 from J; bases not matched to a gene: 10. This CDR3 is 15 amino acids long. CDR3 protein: CASTLGQGNLYGYTF. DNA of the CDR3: TGTGCCAGCACCCTGGGACAGGGCAATCTCTATGGCTACACCTTC.

CDR3 nucleotides: TGTGCCAGTAGTCCACTCGGACAGGGCCAAACCGGGGAGCTGTTTTTT. Its protein product is CASSPLGQGQTGELFF. The rearrangement links TRBV19 to TRBJ2-2; 8 bases align to TRBD1. Trimming took 5 bases from V and 5 from J; bases not matched to a gene: 10. The V gene's germline CDR1 is LNHDA and CDR2 SQIVND (reference sequence). The CDR3 extends over 16 amino acids.

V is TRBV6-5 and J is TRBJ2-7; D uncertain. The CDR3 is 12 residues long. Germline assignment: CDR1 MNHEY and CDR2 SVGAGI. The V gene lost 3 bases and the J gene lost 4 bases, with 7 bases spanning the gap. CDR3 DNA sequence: TGTGCCAGCAGTTATACGGCTTACGAGCAGTACTTC. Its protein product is CASSYTAYEQYF.

CDR3 sequence (DNA): TGTGCCAGCAGTCTTACTAGCGGGAGCGCCTACGAGCAGTACTTC. Translating gives CASSLTSGSAYEQYF. V is TRBV28 and J is TRBJ2-7; 11 bases map to TRBD2. The germline V gene has CDR1 MDHEN and CDR2 SYDVKM. The trim removed 5 bases at V and 2 bases at J, leaving 5 bases unmatched. The CDR3 is 15 residues long. Filled out from reference TRBV28 and TRBJ2-7, the complete variable domain reads DVKVTQSSRYLVKRTGEKVFLECVQDMDHENMFWYRQDPGLGLRLIYFSYDVKMKEKGDIPEGYSVSREKKERFSLILESASTNQTSMYLCASSLTSGSAYEQYFGPGTRLTVT.

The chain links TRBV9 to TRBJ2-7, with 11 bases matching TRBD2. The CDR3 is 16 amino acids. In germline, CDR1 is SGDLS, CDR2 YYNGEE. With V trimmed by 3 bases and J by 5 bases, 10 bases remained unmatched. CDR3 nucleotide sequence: TGTGCCAGCAGCGGAGCTAGCGGGAGGAGCGCTGACGAGCAGTACTTC. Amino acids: CASSGASGRSADEQYF.

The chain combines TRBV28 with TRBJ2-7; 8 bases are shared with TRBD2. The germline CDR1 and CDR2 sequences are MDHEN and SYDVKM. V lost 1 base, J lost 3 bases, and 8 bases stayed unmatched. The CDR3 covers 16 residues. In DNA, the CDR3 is TGTGCCAGCAGTTTATCCAATCTAGCGGGCCACTACGAGCAGTACTTC. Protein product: CASSLSNLAGHYEQYF.

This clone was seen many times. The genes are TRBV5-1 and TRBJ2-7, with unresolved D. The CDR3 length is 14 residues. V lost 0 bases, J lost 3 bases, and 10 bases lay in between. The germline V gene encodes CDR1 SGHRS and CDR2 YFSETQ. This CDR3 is CASSLGGSYYEQYF. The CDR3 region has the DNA TGCGCCAGCAGCTTGGGCGGATCTTACTACGAGCAGTACTTC.

The CDR3 loop reads CASSMGGNNEKLFF. The CDR3 bases are TGTGCCAGTAGTATGGGAGGGAATAATGAAAAACTGTTTTTT. The chain recombines TRBV19 with TRBJ1-4; D call uncertain. The V gene lost 3 bases and the J gene lost 4 bases, with 9 bases spanning the gap. Germline V gives CDR1 LNHDA, CDR2 SQIVND (reference sequence). The CDR3 loop spans 14 amino acids.

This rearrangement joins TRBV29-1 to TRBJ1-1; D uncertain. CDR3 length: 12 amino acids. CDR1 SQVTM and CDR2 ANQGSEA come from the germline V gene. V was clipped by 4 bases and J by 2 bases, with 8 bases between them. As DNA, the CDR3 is TGCAGCGTTGTTCTAGATAACACTGAAGCTTTCTTT. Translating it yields CSVVLDNTEAFF.

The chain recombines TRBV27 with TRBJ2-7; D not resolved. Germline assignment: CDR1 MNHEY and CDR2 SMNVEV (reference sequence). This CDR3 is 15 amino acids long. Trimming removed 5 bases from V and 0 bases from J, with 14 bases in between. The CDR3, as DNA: TGTGCCAGCAGTCGCTCCGGTGGCAACTCCTACGAGCAGTACTTC. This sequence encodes CASSRSGGNSYEQYF.

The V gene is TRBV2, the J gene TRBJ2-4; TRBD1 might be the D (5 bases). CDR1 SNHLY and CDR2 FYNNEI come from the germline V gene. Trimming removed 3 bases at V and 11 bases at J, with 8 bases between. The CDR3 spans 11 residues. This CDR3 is CASSDPRVQYF. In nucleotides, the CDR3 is TGTGCCAGCAGTGACCCCAGGGTTCAGTACTTC.

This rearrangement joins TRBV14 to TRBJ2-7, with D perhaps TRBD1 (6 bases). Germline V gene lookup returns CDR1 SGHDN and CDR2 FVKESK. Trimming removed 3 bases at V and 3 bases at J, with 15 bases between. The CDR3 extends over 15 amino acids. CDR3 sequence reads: CASSQQMGQDYEQYF. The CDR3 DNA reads TGTGCCAGCAGCCAGCAAATGGGACAAGACTACGAGCAGTACTTC.